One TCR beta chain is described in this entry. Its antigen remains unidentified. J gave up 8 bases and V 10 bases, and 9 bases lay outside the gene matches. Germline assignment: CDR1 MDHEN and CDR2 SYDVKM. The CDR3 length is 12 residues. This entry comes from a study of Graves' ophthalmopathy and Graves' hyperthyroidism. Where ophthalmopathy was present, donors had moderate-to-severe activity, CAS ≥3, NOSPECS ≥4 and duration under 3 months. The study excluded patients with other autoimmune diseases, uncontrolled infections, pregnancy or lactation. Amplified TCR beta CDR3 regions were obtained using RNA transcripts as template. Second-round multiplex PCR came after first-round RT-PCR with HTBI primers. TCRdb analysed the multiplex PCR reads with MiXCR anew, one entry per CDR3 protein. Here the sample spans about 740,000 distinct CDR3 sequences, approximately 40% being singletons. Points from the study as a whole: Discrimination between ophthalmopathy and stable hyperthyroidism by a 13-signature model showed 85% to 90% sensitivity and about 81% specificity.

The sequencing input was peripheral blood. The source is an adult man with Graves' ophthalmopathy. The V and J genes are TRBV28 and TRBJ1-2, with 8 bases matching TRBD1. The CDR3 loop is CANLDRGGGYTF. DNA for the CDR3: TGTGCCAACCTAGACAGGGGAGGAGGCTACACCTTC.